The entry below gives a single TCR beta chain sequence along with its context. As handled by the study authors: Estimation of nucleated cell counts relied on the amplification of reference gene primers. The protocol was immunoSEQ multiplex PCR, while the TCRdb copy is restricted to in-frame clones and leaves out a portion. Clone size and the V and J calls come from that table; the DNA yielded D and trimming. The sample carries tens of thousands of clones, around 89% recorded once. Seattle researchers signed up patients amid active infection and tracked them longitudinally. This record belongs to a study of blood T cell repertoires in COVID-19. About the study: Sites across the United States, Italy and Spain contributed samples from acute and convalescent COVID-19. From T cells, B-cell-depleted T cells, or PBMCs came the material, which was cDNA or gDNA.

The CDR3 is 15 amino acids. Trimming pared 2 bases from V and 0 bases from J, leaving 8 bases between. Per the germline V gene, CDR1 is MNHEY and CDR2 is SVGAGI. Source material: peripheral blood. The V call is TRBV6-5, the J call TRBJ1-5; D is unresolved. The origin of this receptor is a man in his forties or fifties with COVID-19, enrolled during active disease. The DNA of the CDR3 is TGTGCCAGCAGTTACGGGCAGTATAGCAATCAGCCCCAGCATTTT. It yields the protein CASSYGQYSNQPQHF.